This TCR beta chain was profiled in a study of cytomegalovirus exposure and HLA in healthy donors. Whole-study results and caveats: In an earlier analysis, most TCR beta V segments were productive about 90% or about 30% of the time. Generally TCR sequences proved uncommon, though certain public TCRs appeared in numerous donors. It was shown in a later analysis that HLA-associated TCR beta chains were more clonally expanded than other, equally common chains.

The ends were cut back, 4 bases at V and 0 bases at J, with 10 bases in the middle. The V gene's germline CDR1 is SGDLS and CDR2 YYNGEE. The CDR3 totals 14 residues. A remark on this clone: Its antigen remains unknown.

A multiplex PCR was run with 60 Vbeta primers and 13 Jbeta primers. Profiling relied on immunoSEQ multiplex PCR, and the TCRdb table lists in-frame clones only, not all of them. The data hold about 73,000 clones, with under 80% observed a single time. Source material: PBMCs. This clonotype was sampled from a woman aged 45 to 65 in good health and CMV-seropositive. The rearrangement joins TRBV9 to TRBJ1-1, with no clear D. CDR3 sequence: CASSPRHMNTEAFF. CDR3 sequence (DNA): TGTGCCAGCAGCCCCCGACACATGAACACTGAAGCTTTCTTT. The full variable domain, completed using reference TRBV9 and TRBJ1-1, is DSGVTQTPKHLITATGQRVTLRCSPRSGDLSVYWYQQSLDQGLQFLIQYYNGEERAKGNILERFSAQQFPDLHSELNLSSLELGDSALYFCASSPRHMNTEAFFGQGTRLTVV.